The 5 T cell receptor beta chains reported below all come from one sample, sequenced in a study of CD8 T cells in ankylosing spondylitis. From the 5' RACE reads, TCRdb called clonotypes with MiXCR, one entry per CDR3 protein. The sample consists of more than 300,000 distinct CDR3 sequences, around 10% of them appearing once. The sample comprised blood, either unsorted or a sorted T cell fraction (not recorded which). The receptors stem from a female donor with ankylosing spondylitis or in good health (not recorded which).

This clonotype was counted at least ten times. The chain joins TRBV5-1 to TRBJ2-1; 7 bases fit TRBD1. From germline, CDR1 is SGHRS and CDR2 YFSETQ. J lost 4 bases, V lost 4 bases, and 8 bases had no gene match. The CDR3 sequence is 15 residues long. Here the CDR3 reads CASSPSRGPYNEQFF. In nucleotides, the CDR3 is TGCGCCAGCAGCCCGTCTAGGGGGCCATACAATGAGCAGTTCTTC.

This clonotype has at least ten counts. J is TRBJ2-5 and V is TRBV2; D gene unclear. Germline CDR1 and CDR2: SNHLY and FYNNEI. There are 15 residues in the CDR3. V gave up 1 base and J gave up 4 bases, with 13 bases separating them. CDR3 residues: CASSEVSWERETQYF. The CDR3 coding sequence is TGTGCCAGCAGTGAAGTTAGCTGGGAAAGAGAGACCCAGTACTTC.

In this sample, this clonotype turned up many times. The chain recombines TRBV6-5 with TRBJ2-3, with TRBD1 as a possible D gene (5 bases). The CDR3 covers 16 residues. The V end was cut by 0 bases, the J end by 3 bases, with 13 bases between. The V gene's germline CDR1 is MNHEY and CDR2 SVGAGI. This CDR3 is CASSYSIWQGTDTQYF. For the CDR3, the DNA is TGTGCCAGCAGTTACTCGATCTGGCAGGGTACAGATACGCAGTATTTT.

In its sample, this clonotype was seen a few times. The CDR3 is CASSFWQMNTEAFF. CDR3 in DNA: TGTGCCAGCAGCTTCTGGCAAATGAACACTGAAGCTTTCTTT. The V call is TRBV7-2, the J call TRBJ1-1; D not resolved. Trimming left V 3 bases short and J 0 bases short, with 8 bases between. Germline V gene lookup returns CDR1 SGHTA and CDR2 FQGNSA. This CDR3 spans 14 amino acids.

This clonotype was observed many times. This chain joins TRBV20-1 and TRBJ2-7; TRBD2 agrees at 11 bases. The V gene's germline CDR1 is DFQATT and CDR2 SNEGSKA (reference sequence). The CDR3 length is 12 residues. CDR3 protein: CKILGLAGEQYF. In DNA form, the CDR3 reads TGCAAAATACTAGGACTAGCGGGCGAGCAGTACTTC.